The rows below give T cell receptor beta chains drawn from one sample of a study of blood T cell repertoires in COVID-19. Data came from immunoSEQ multiplex PCR; TCRdb stores just in-frame clones and leaves some out. The sample holds around 400,000 clones, approximately 90% seen once. Sequenced: PBMCs or T cells enriched from blood (not recorded which). Receptor source: a woman between 40 and 55 years old who had been exposed to COVID-19. Both conserved end residues are trimmed from each CDR3. Fields, in order: V gene, J gene, CDR3 protein.

TRBV5-1	TRBJ2-3	ASSPRRTESDTQY
TRBV15	TRBJ2-7	ATSRELPTGSSYEQY
TRBV7-2	TRBJ1-6	ASSFGSSYNSPLH
TRBV6-8	TRBJ1-4	ASSFPQGGNEKLF
TRBV6-5	TRBJ1-1	ASSQHHMNTEAF
TRBV15	TRBJ1-2	ATSSDRILYGYT
TRBV4-3	TRBJ2-1	ASSQEGLGFGEQF
TRBV24-1	TRBJ2-5	ATSDSGFGSSGKQETQY
TRBV18	TRBJ1-1	ASSPRTGFTYTEAF
TRBV5-1	TRBJ1-1	ASRPGGGEQNWAF
TRBV30	TRBJ1-2	AWSVRGGYT
TRBV3-1/TRBV3-2	TRBJ2-1	ASSPAGRPYNEQF
TRBV29-1	TRBJ1-2	SITGNLYGYT
TRBV6-5	TRBJ1-2	ASKSEGGYDYGYT
TRBV9	TRBJ2-5	ASSKDRGETQY
TRBV4-3	TRBJ1-4	ASSLSGSQGEKLF
TRBV2	TRBJ1-6	ASSVGGYNSPLH
TRBV24-1	TRBJ2-1	ATSDPGRANEQF
TRBV11-3	TRBJ2-3	ASSLGLAVSTDTQY
TRBV5-8	TRBJ1-4	ASSLYRGVREKLF
TRBV3-1/TRBV3-2	TRBJ2-6	ASSQDSSGANVLT
TRBV9	TRBJ1-3	ASSPRGGIWSREPGNTIY
TRBV9	TRBJ2-2	ASSVEVAGNTGELF
TRBV24-1	TRBJ1-5	ATSDSGTGLSNQPQH
TRBV5-1	TRBJ2-7	ASSLVAGSSYEQY
TRBV7-9	TRBJ2-3	ASERGDSTTDTQY
TRBV19	TRBJ1-2	ASRAGGGYT
TRBV19	TRBJ1-6	ASSILATNSPLH
TRBV7-9	TRBJ1-2	ASSLAFRRDGYT
TRBV2	TRBJ1-4	ASNSGPDYEKLF
TRBV6-1	TRBJ1-1	ASSEYPGNTEAF
TRBV12-3/TRBV12-4	TRBJ1-1	ASSTGANTEAF
TRBV19	TRBJ1-1	ASSIGQGGSGTEAF
TRBV19	TRBJ1-4	ASSVRQGNANEKLF
TRBV27	TRBJ1-4	ASRGVAGGKLF
TRBV6-2/TRBV6-3	TRBJ1-1	ASSSGTGYTEAF
TRBV3-1/TRBV3-2	TRBJ1-1	ASSQPKTGGPTEAF
TRBV27	TRBJ2-1	ASSLEGRGQF
TRBV19	TRBJ1-1	ASAGTRTTEAF
TRBV7-6	TRBJ1-2	ASSLDRGGYGYT
TRBV5-8	TRBJ2-1	ASSWQGNEQF
TRBV19	TRBJ2-3	ASSLLAGGPTDTQY
TRBV5-1	TRBJ2-6	ASSWGRTAVSGANVLT
TRBV27	TRBJ1-1	ASSLAGTGPPVTEAF
TRBV5-1	TRBJ1-1	ASSQGQGANTEAF
TRBV2	TRBJ1-1	ASSLERNTEAF
TRBV19	TRBJ2-2	ASSPWTSGNTGELF
TRBV3-1/TRBV3-2	TRBJ2-1	ASSQGGTLGTAF
TRBV30	TRBJ1-6	AWSKGQGNISPLH
TRBV6-1	TRBJ1-5	ASSEAAQH
TRBV30	TRBJ1-2	AWSYPGRGDGYT
TRBV30	TRBJ1-1	AWSRQGTTEAF
TRBV6-5	TRBJ1-1	ASRTLGLTEAF
TRBV12-5	TRBJ1-1	ASGFLQGANTEAF